One T cell receptor (beta chain) is described in this entry. Its antigen is still unknown. Within one base of it there is no much larger clone, and no base qualities were kept. Other DNA variants within this sample encode the same CDR3. TCR CDR3 regions were amplified from genomic DNA by multiplex PCR using the deep immunoSEQ assay. Genomic DNA extracted from each cell subset was distributed evenly over all wells of several immunoSEQ 96-well plates, and each plate served as one replicate. For sorted subsets, about 0.2 ug genomic DNA, equal to 25,000 to 35,000 T cell genomes, was loaded into each replicate PCR. The purified libraries were quantified using a Qubit 3.0 fluorometer, sized with a Bioanalyzer 2100, and then quantified again using the KAPA Library Quantification kit. Each immunoSEQ 96-well plate was sequenced on its own single-read 150-cycle Illumina NextSeq 550 flow cell. The original pipeline was this. Because the immunoSEQ output included only junctional sequences and no quality scores, the filtering could not be the same as the filtering used for full-length reads. To assign V/J genes and CDR3, sequences were annotated using PyIR, a Python wrapper for IgBLAST v1.9, with IMGT germline references. Reads with weak V/J assignments (E-value above 1e-6), missing CDR3, stop codons, out-of-frame junctions, or ambiguous translated residues were removed. V3J clonotypes were defined as sequences sharing an identical inferred V gene, J gene, and CDR3 amino acid sequence. Percentage overlap between repertoires was computed as shared unique clonotypes divided by the size of the smaller repertoire. RTK rarefaction, the Chao1 estimator, and Recon v2.1 estimates of unobserved clonotypes were used to assess repertoire richness. Generation probabilities were computed with OLGA for all TCRbeta clonotypes obtained by the gDNA method from a handful of donors. The table comes from immuneACCESS by way of TCRdb, which keeps in-frame sequences with V and J called. Part of the clones is missing from these tables; in studies checked, under half for an unresolved V gene and the rest for unknown reasons. V, J and clone size are taken as reported in that table, and D and trimming were inferred from the DNA itself. The sample has approximately 2.5 million clones on record, under 95% of them singletons. Approximately 0.35% of the sample comes from the top ten.

This entry comes from a study of shared clonotypes between healthy human individuals (dated by TCRdb to 2019 to 2021). With respect to the entire study: The cohort comprised a couple of women and a few men aged 18 to 49 years. For each donor, CD4 naive and CD4 memory were each run on three plates, CD8 naive on two plates, and CD8 memory on one plate. The study deeply sequenced blood TCR repertoires of about 5 healthy adults to estimate repertoire size and the extent of clonotype sharing between individuals. To increase sequencing depth and limit assay-specific biases, different laboratories used diverse techniques to prepare libraries and sequence TCR repertoires. Between about 0.9 and 9 billion PBMCs per donor were obtained by leukapheresis.

Donors were healthy HIV-negative adults with no recently reported acute infections or vaccinations. Every donor was a Caucasian adult living in Nashville, Tennessee, USA. CD4+ T cells were enriched by magnetic negative selection, after which naive cells were positively selected on CD45RA and the negative fraction was taken as the memory subset. Blood was collected by leukapheresis, and PBMCs were isolated by Ficoll-Histopaque density gradient centrifugation and then cryopreserved in liquid nitrogen vapor phase. Analytical flow cytometry was used to check the purity and quantity of every magnetically sorted T cell population. From each sorted fraction, genomic DNA was isolated and quantified by UV absorbance on a Nanodrop 2000c. V loses 4 bases of germline sequence and J loses 5 bases, and the interval between the two ends is 17 bases. The CDR3 goes from the cysteine to the phenylalanine over 15 residues. Of the read, only the CDR3 DNA is kept; its 45 bases are in frame from base 1. Sequences MNHEY (CDR1) and SVGAGI (CDR2) are obtained from the germline V gene.

The full study reports these points: Incomplete sequencing was indicated by rarefaction of sorted-subset datasets, despite the large sequencing depth. Sampling was restricted to blood, and TCR repertoires in tissues likely differ from the TCR repertoires found in blood. Estimated clonotype richness was generally larger for naive than for memory subsets. Based on pairwise subsampling, the degree of clonotype sharing among donors was expected to be affected by sequencing depth. Compared with non-shared clonotypes, clonotypes shared by all four sorted-subset donors had higher generation probabilities. Across a few donors, approximately 4.9% of naive CD4, around 3.5% of naive CD8, 2% to 2.5% of memory CD4, and approximately 0.42% of memory CD8 clonotypes were shared. Because the study included only a small number of donors, the genetic and exposure-history diversity represented was limited.

This chain joins TRBV6-5 to TRBJ1-1, with a tentative D gene TRBD1 over 6 matching bases. Sequenced: naive CD4+ T cells from PBMCs. The sample's cell subset or site label is to be understood as: CD45RA+ positively selected. The TCR originated in a man between 18 and 29 years old in good health. Some clones in this sample may be carry-over from other donors' samples. The CDR3 has the sequence CASSSRQGGATEAFF. The nucleotide sequence is given as TGTGCCAGCAGTTCTCGACAAGGGGGTGCGACTGAAGCTTTCTTT.